Included here is one T cell receptor (beta chain) sequence, with context. The antigen is undetermined. TCRdb itself ran the 5' RACE reads through MiXCR, one entry per CDR3 protein. In the table there are 85,000 to 100,000 distinct CDR3 sequences, approximately 12% of which are singletons. Deletions cut 5 bases from V and 0 bases from J, with 5 bases between. The CDR3 contains 12 residues. Germline V gives CDR1 SGHKS, CDR2 YYEKEE (reference sequence). This entry belongs to a study of spatial heterogeneity in lung cancer. Study summary: Raw reads showed each unique TCR and UMI combination turning up more than ten times on average. Study conclusions and caveats: In blood, ubiquitous expanded tumor TCRs appeared more at resection than follow-up.

The time point is: sample taken at primary tumor resection. Material for sequencing was whole RNA from tumor, nontumor lung or frozen PBMC, left unsorted. The rearrangement joins TRBV5-5 to TRBJ2-5, with a possible D match to TRBD1 (5 bases). The source material was PBMCs, sampled at surgery. The receptor was derived from a male donor with early-stage non-small cell lung cancer. CDR3 bases: TGTGCCAGCAGGACAGACCAAGAGACCCAGTACTTC. Translated, it gives CASRTDQETQYF.